These T cell receptor beta chains were read from a single sample in a study of shared clonotypes between healthy human individuals. TCRdb's copy holds only in-frame clones and misses some; the assay was immunoSEQ multiplex PCR. Of a few million clones in the sample, approximately 90% were seen once. Sequenced: naive CD4+ T cells sorted from blood. These receptors all come from a man in his late teens or twenties in good health. Each CDR3 is given with its conserved first and last residue. Fields, in order: J gene, D gene, V gene, clone size, CDR3 DNA, CDR3 protein. D genes are given only for firm matches. Part of the rows lack a size; the others show once, few, many or a class for expanded clones.

TRBJ1-2	.	TRBV2	.	TGTGCCAGCAGTGAGTTCCAGTATGGCTACACCTTC	CASSEFQYGYTF
TRBJ1-5	.	TRBV6-1	.	TGTGCCAGCAGTGAAGAATTGAATCAGCCCCAGCATTTT	CASSEELNQPQHF
TRBJ2-3	TRBD2	TRBV5-4	once	TGTGCCAGCAGCTTGGGACTAGCGGGAAATACGCAGTATTTT	CASSLGLAGNTQYF
TRBJ1-5	.	TRBV2	.	TGTGCCAGCAGACGGGAGGGCAATCAGCCCCAGCATTTT	CASRREGNQPQHF
TRBJ2-7	TRBD2	TRBV7-6	once	TGTGCCAGCAGCCTGACTAGCGGGGGACCCCTCTCCTACGAGCAGTACTTC	CASSLTSGGPLSYEQYF
TRBJ1-4	.	TRBV19	.	TGTGCCAGTAGTATAAAGTTTTTAAGGGGGACAACTAATGAAAAACTGTTTTTT	CASSIKFLRGTTNEKLFF
TRBJ1-2	TRBD1	TRBV6-7	.	TGTGCCAGCAGCCCTTGGGACAGGGGGCGCCTCAATGGCTACACCTTC	CASSPWDRGRLNGYTF
TRBJ1-6	TRBD1	TRBV5-1	.	TGCGCCAGCAGCTTGGTCCCAGGGGGCAATTCACCCCTCCACTTT	CASSLVPGGNSPLHF
TRBJ2-3	TRBD2	TRBV11-2	.	TGTGCCAGCACGCGACGACTAGCGGGGGCAGATACGCAGTATTTT	CASTRRLAGADTQYF
TRBJ2-3	TRBD2	TRBV7-2	once	TGTGCCAGCAGCCGGAAAGGCGGGAGGGCCACAGATACGCAGTATTTT	CASSRKGGRATDTQYF
TRBJ2-7	TRBD1	TRBV28	.	TGTGCCAGCAGCCGAATACAGGGACAGGGGGCCTTCACCTACGAGCAGTACTTC	CASSRIQGQGAFTYEQYF
TRBJ1-6	.	TRBV11-2	few	TGTGCCAGCAGCTCTCGACAGAATAATTCACCCCTCCACTTT	CASSSRQNNSPLHF
TRBJ1-5	.	TRBV4-3	.	TGCGCCAGCAGCCAAGATTGGAGGGGATATAGCAATCAGCCCCAGCATTTT	CASSQDWRGYSNQPQHF
TRBJ1-1	.	TRBV6-1	.	TGTGCCATTGCACCACAGGGTTGGGACACTGAAGCTTTCTTT	CAIAPQGWDTEAFF
TRBJ2-7	.	TRBV19	.	TGTGCCAGTAGTGCGGCGGGGGCTTCCTACGAGCAGTACTTC	CASSAAGASYEQYF
TRBJ2-3	.	TRBV5-4	.	TGTGCCAGCAGCTTGGCTGGGGGCGGGGGTACGCAGTATTTT	CASSLAGGGGTQYF
TRBJ1-6	TRBD1	TRBV30	.	TGTGCCTGGAGTTTCCCTGAGGACAGGGGTCTATCGCCCCTCCACTTT	CAWSFPEDRGLSPLHF
TRBJ2-6	TRBD1	TRBV19	.	TGTGCCAGCCTGACAGGGGCTGGGGCCAACGTCCTGACTTTC	CASLTGAGANVLTF
TRBJ1-5	.	TRBV7-9	.	TGTGCCAGCAGCCCAGGGGCAGGCTCGCACAATCAGCCCCAGCATTTT	CASSPGAGSHNQPQHF
TRBJ1-5	TRBD1	TRBV10-3	once	TGTGCCACTAAGGACAGGGATAGCAATCAGCCCCAGCATTTT	CATKDRDSNQPQHF
TRBJ2-2	.	TRBV11-3	.	TGTGCCAGCAGTCTACTTCGCGCCGGGGAGCTGTTTTTT	CASSLLRAGELFF
TRBJ2-2	TRBD2	TRBV11-2	.	TGTGCCAGCAGCCAGACTAGCCGGTCCACCGGGGAGCTGTTTTTT	CASSQTSRSTGELFF
TRBJ2-3	.	TRBV10-2	.	TGCGCCAGCAGTGACAGACTCTTCACAGATACGCAGTATTTT	CASSDRLFTDTQYF
TRBJ1-4	.	TRBV2	few	TGTGCCAGCAGTGCTTGGCCGCCTAATGAAAAACTGTTTTTT	CASSAWPPNEKLFF
TRBJ1-2	TRBD1	TRBV4-1	.	TGCGCCAGCAGCCCAGGGGGGACAGGAATTAACTATGGCTACACCTTC	CASSPGGTGINYGYTF
TRBJ1-5	.	TRBV25-1	.	TGTGCCAGCAGTGAAAGCGCAGAATATAGCAATCAGCCCCAGCATTTT	CASSESAEYSNQPQHF
TRBJ2-7	TRBD2	TRBV14	.	TGTGCCAGCAGCAGTCTAGCGGGGGCCTACGAGCAGTACTTC	CASSSLAGAYEQYF
TRBJ1-1	.	TRBV5-4	.	TGTGCCAGCAGGGCAGGATCGAACACTGAAGCTTTCTTT	CASRAGSNTEAFF
TRBJ2-7	TRBD1	TRBV10-1	.	TGCGCCAGCAGGGAAGGGACAGGGGCCTACGAGCAGTACTTC	CASREGTGAYEQYF
TRBJ2-2	.	TRBV7-2	few	TGTGCCAGCAGCCTTAGTACCGCGAACACCGGGGAGCTGTTTTTT	CASSLSTANTGELFF
TRBJ2-2	.	TRBV2	once	TGTGCCAGCAGGGATCGGAACACCGGGGAGCTGTTTTTT	CASRDRNTGELFF
TRBJ1-2	.	TRBV10-1	.	TGCGCCAGCAGTGAGTCACTGGCAGCGGGAGGCTACACCTTC	CASSESLAAGGYTF
TRBJ2-7	.	TRBV6-5	.	TGTGCCAGCGCACCGAACTCCTACGAGCAGTACTTC	CASAPNSYEQYF